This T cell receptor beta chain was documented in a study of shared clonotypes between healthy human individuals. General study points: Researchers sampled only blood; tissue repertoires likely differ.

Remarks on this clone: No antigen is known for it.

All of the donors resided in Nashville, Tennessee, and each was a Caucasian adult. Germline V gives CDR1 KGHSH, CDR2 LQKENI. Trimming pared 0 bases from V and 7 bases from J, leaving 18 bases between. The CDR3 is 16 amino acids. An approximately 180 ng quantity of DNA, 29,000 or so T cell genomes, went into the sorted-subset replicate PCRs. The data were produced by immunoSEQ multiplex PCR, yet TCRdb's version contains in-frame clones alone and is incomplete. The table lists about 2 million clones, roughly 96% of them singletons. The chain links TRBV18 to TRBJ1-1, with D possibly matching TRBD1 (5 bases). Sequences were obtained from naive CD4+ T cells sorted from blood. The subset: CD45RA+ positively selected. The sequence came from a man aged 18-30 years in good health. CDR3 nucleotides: TGTGCCAGCTCACCACCGGGGACGGAATCGATCGGTGAAGCTTTCTTT. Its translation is CASSPPGTESIGEAFF.